This TCR beta chain was recovered during a study of shared T cell receptors in the human thymus. Produced via immunoSEQ multiplex PCR; TCRdb's table is partial and in-frame only. The sample lists hundreds of thousands of clones; approximately 95% were seen once. The sequence came from a human donor. The material sequenced was thymocytes.

The CDR3 sequence: CASSPTGTGHSYEQYF. In DNA form, the CDR3 reads TGCGCCAGCAGCCCGACCGGGACAGGGCACTCCTACGAGCAGTACTTC. V is TRBV5-1 and J is TRBJ2-7, with TRBD1 matching over 9 bases. V gave up 4 bases and J gave up 0 bases; unmatched junction bases: 8. Per the germline V gene, CDR1 is SGHRS and CDR2 is YFSETQ. This CDR3 comprises 16 residues.